What follows is one T cell receptor beta chain and its context. Assay: immunoSEQ multiplex PCR; the TCRdb copy retains only in-frame clones and omits some. The repertoire consists of about 300,000 clones, with around 89% occurring once and the leading ten covering approximately 7.2%. Germline CDR1 is LGHNA and CDR2 is YSLEER. The CDR3 length is 16 residues. V gave up 0 bases and J gave up 3 bases; unmatched junction bases: 7. These data come from a study of blood T cell repertoires in COVID-19. Sequencing used peripheral blood. This sequence was found in a woman in her 30s who had recovered from COVID-19. The rearrangement joins TRBV4-3 to TRBJ2-5; 7 bases are shared with TRBD1. CDR3 nucleotides: TGCGCCAGCAGCCAAGATTTTGAAGGGGGCGAAGAGACCCAGTACTTC. Translation: CASSQDFEGGEETQYF.